This T cell receptor (beta chain) is from a study of T cell responses to AZD1222 COVID-19 vaccine. Across the study: Analyses pooled second doses at about 4 or about 12 weeks. Study-wide findings and caveats: AZD1222 recipients seropositive at baseline numbered only 6 or 7. Spike-wide vaccine-associated CD4 TCRs dominated at 160-218 and 743-854. Variant regions that are unmutated are reportedly the target of nearly half of spike-specific TCRs.

Sequencing used immunoSEQ multiplex PCR; TCRdb keeps in-frame clones, though not all of them. The sample lists 150,000 to 200,000 clones, 92% occurring once. For this clone: Its antigen remains unidentified.

The CDR3 has 12 residues. V shed 7 bases, J shed 8 bases, and the junction held 7 bases outside the gene matches. CDR1 is LNHDA, CDR2 SQIVND, per germline (reference sequence). This receptor was obtained from an adult in good health. The input for sequencing was peripheral blood, taken on day 0 of AZD1222 vaccination. The V gene is TRBV19, the J gene TRBJ1-2, with TRBD1 identical over 7 bases. Here the CDR3 DNA reads TGTGCCAGTACCCCGGGACAGTCAGGCTACACCTTC. This gives the protein CASTPGQSGYTF. Full variable domain (rest looked up from reference TRBV19 and TRBJ1-2): DGGITQSPKYLFRKEGQNVTLSCEQNLNHDAMYWYRQDPGQGLRLIYYSQIVNDFQKGDIAEGYSVSREKKESFPLTVTSAQKNPTAFYLCASTPGQSGYTFGSGTRLTVV.